The rows below give T cell receptor beta chains drawn from one sample of a study of blood T cell repertoires in COVID-19. Generated by immunoSEQ multiplex PCR, the TCRdb table keeps only in-frame clones and is missing some. The sample shows around 270,000 clones, over 70% of them seen only once. The sequenced material came from PBMCs or T cells enriched from blood (not recorded which). These receptors came from a woman in her thirties or forties who had been exposed to COVID-19. CDR3s include the opening cysteine and the closing phenylalanine or tryptophan. Fields, in order: J gene, D gene, clone size, CDR3 length, V gene, CDR3 protein, CDR3 DNA. D genes are given only for firm matches. Expanded clones get a size class; other rows say once, few or many, or leave the size out.

j_gene: TRBJ2-3
d_gene: TRBD2
abundance: .
len: 16
v_gene: TRBV11-3
CDR3aa: CASSSGGTSGTDTQYF
CDR3nt: TGTGCCAGCAGCTCGGGAGGGACTAGCGGCACAGATACGCAGTATTTT

j_gene: TRBJ2-1
d_gene: .
abundance: .
len: 16
v_gene: TRBV9
CDR3aa: CASSVAVGTLYNEQFF
CDR3nt: TGTGCCAGCAGCGTAGCTGTTGGGACTCTCTACAATGAGCAGTTCTTC

j_gene: TRBJ1-2
d_gene: TRBD1
abundance: .
len: 15
v_gene: TRBV15
CDR3aa: CATSTPDRANYGYTF
CDR3nt: TGTGCCACCAGCACCCCGGACAGGGCGAACTATGGCTACACCTTC

j_gene: TRBJ1-1
d_gene: .
abundance: .
len: 16
v_gene: TRBV5-1
CDR3aa: CASSPGLGGMNTEAFF
CDR3nt: TGTGCCAGCAGCCCCGGACTGGGGGGGATGAACACTGAAGCTTTCTTT

j_gene: TRBJ1-1
d_gene: .
abundance: .
len: 14
v_gene: TRBV18
CDR3aa: CASSRGLMETEAFF
CDR3nt: TGTGCCAGCTCCCGAGGTCTCATGGAAACTGAAGCTTTCTTT

j_gene: TRBJ2-1
d_gene: .
abundance: .
len: 14
v_gene: TRBV24-1
CDR3aa: CATTGGPSYNEQFF
CDR3nt: TGTGCCACCACCGGGGGTCCGTCCTACAATGAGCAGTTCTTC

j_gene: TRBJ1-2
d_gene: .
abundance: .
len: 13
v_gene: TRBV19
CDR3aa: CASSQTGGHGYTF
CDR3nt: TGTGCCAGTAGTCAGACAGGTGGACATGGCTACACCTTC

j_gene: TRBJ2-7
d_gene: .
abundance: .
len: 12
v_gene: TRBV28
CDR3aa: CASSLTDYEQYF
CDR3nt: TGTGCCAGCAGTTTGACAGACTACGAGCAGTACTTC

j_gene: TRBJ2-5
d_gene: TRBD1
abundance: few
len: 14
v_gene: TRBV19
CDR3aa: CATGDRRAQETQYF
CDR3nt: TGTGCCACGGGGGACAGGAGGGCCCAAGAGACCCAGTACTTC

j_gene: TRBJ1-2
d_gene: .
abundance: .
len: 13
v_gene: TRBV6-2/TRBV6-3
CDR3aa: CASSRADNYGYTF
CDR3nt: TGTGCCAGCAGCCGCGCCGATAACTATGGCTACACCTTC

j_gene: TRBJ2-6
d_gene: TRBD2
abundance: .
len: 18
v_gene: TRBV7-8
CDR3aa: CASSLQTSGKVGANVLTF
CDR3nt: TGTGCCAGCAGCCTACAGACTAGCGGGAAGGTCGGGGCCAACGTCCTGACTTTC

j_gene: TRBJ1-1
d_gene: .
abundance: .
len: 16
v_gene: TRBV3-1/TRBV3-2
CDR3aa: CASSPSESATNTEAFF
CDR3nt: TGTGCCAGCAGCCCCTCTGAAAGCGCTACGAACACTGAAGCTTTCTTT

j_gene: TRBJ1-6
d_gene: .
abundance: .
len: 15
v_gene: TRBV6-5
CDR3aa: CASSLDRFYNSPLHF
CDR3nt: TGTGCCAGCAGTCTAGACAGGTTCTATAATTCACCCCTCCACTTT

j_gene: TRBJ1-1
d_gene: .
abundance: .
len: 13
v_gene: TRBV6-5
CDR3aa: CASRQGQGTEAFF
CDR3nt: TGTGCCAGCAGACAGGGCCAAGGTACTGAAGCTTTCTTT

j_gene: TRBJ2-5
d_gene: .
abundance: few
len: 14
v_gene: TRBV3-1/TRBV3-2
CDR3aa: CASSGRDFQETQYF
CDR3nt: TGTGCCAGCAGCGGACGGGACTTCCAAGAGACCCAGTACTTC

j_gene: TRBJ1-5
d_gene: .
abundance: once
len: 16
v_gene: TRBV30
CDR3aa: CAWSEKDRSSWQPQHF
CDR3nt: TGTGCCTGGAGTGAAAAGGACAGAAGCAGCTGGCAGCCCCAGCATTTT

j_gene: TRBJ1-2
d_gene: TRBD1
abundance: .
len: 15
v_gene: TRBV3-1/TRBV3-2
CDR3aa: CASSLQIQGTYGYTF
CDR3nt: TGTGCCAGCAGCCTCCAGATACAGGGGACCTATGGCTACACCTTC

j_gene: TRBJ1-1
d_gene: .
abundance: .
len: 13
v_gene: TRBV14
CDR3aa: CASSQQVNTEAFF
CDR3nt: TGTGCCAGCAGCCAGCAGGTGAACACTGAAGCTTTCTTT

j_gene: TRBJ1-2
d_gene: TRBD1
abundance: .
len: 15
v_gene: TRBV29-1
CDR3aa: CSVEPPGQGVGGYTF
CDR3nt: TGCAGCGTTGAACCCCCGGGACAGGGAGTTGGTGGCTACACCTTC

j_gene: TRBJ1-2
d_gene: .
abundance: once
len: 12
v_gene: TRBV28
CDR3aa: CASLGQPYGYTF
CDR3nt: TGTGCCAGCCTAGGACAGCCCTATGGCTACACCTTC

j_gene: TRBJ1-2
d_gene: TRBD1
abundance: .
len: 14
v_gene: TRBV7-9
CDR3aa: CASSGLQGLYGYTF
CDR3nt: TGTGCCAGCAGCGGTTTACAGGGGCTCTATGGCTACACCTTC

j_gene: TRBJ2-1
d_gene: TRBD2
abundance: .
len: 18
v_gene: TRBV19
CDR3aa: CASSLELAGGRRGGEQFF
CDR3nt: TGTGCCAGTAGCTTAGAACTAGCGGGAGGGCGGAGGGGGGGTGAGCAGTTCTTC

j_gene: TRBJ2-2
d_gene: .
abundance: once
len: 17
v_gene: TRBV3-1/TRBV3-2
CDR3aa: CASSFSSYTGNTGELFF
CDR3nt: TGTGCCAGCTCTTTTTCCTCCTACACAGGGAACACCGGGGAGCTGTTTTTT

j_gene: TRBJ2-5
d_gene: .
abundance: .
len: 13
v_gene: TRBV19
CDR3aa: CASSIWQQETQYF
CDR3nt: TGTGCCAGTAGTATATGGCAGCAAGAGACCCAGTACTTC

j_gene: TRBJ2-7
d_gene: TRBD1
abundance: .
len: 14
v_gene: TRBV25-1
CDR3aa: CASSPGQGGYEQYF
CDR3nt: TGTGCCAGCAGTCCGGGACAGGGGGGCTACGAGCAGTACTTC

j_gene: TRBJ1-2
d_gene: TRBD1
abundance: .
len: 16
v_gene: TRBV3-1/TRBV3-2
CDR3aa: CASSQVGTGRGYGYTF
CDR3nt: TGTGCCAGCAGCCAAGTCGGGACAGGCCGGGGCTATGGCTACACCTTC

j_gene: TRBJ1-2
d_gene: .
abundance: .
len: 15
v_gene: TRBV28
CDR3aa: CASGGGAGRDYGYTF
CDR3nt: TGTGCCAGCGGAGGAGGGGCAGGGAGGGACTATGGCTACACCTTC

j_gene: TRBJ2-5
d_gene: .
abundance: .
len: 16
v_gene: TRBV5-1
CDR3aa: CASSLDIQGAGETQYF
CDR3nt: TGTGCCAGCAGCTTGGATATACAGGGAGCGGGGGAGACCCAGTACTTC

j_gene: TRBJ2-3
d_gene: TRBD1
abundance: once
len: 13
v_gene: TRBV30
CDR3aa: CAWGDRGTDTQYF
CDR3nt: TGTGCCTGGGGGGACAGGGGCACAGATACGCAGTATTTT